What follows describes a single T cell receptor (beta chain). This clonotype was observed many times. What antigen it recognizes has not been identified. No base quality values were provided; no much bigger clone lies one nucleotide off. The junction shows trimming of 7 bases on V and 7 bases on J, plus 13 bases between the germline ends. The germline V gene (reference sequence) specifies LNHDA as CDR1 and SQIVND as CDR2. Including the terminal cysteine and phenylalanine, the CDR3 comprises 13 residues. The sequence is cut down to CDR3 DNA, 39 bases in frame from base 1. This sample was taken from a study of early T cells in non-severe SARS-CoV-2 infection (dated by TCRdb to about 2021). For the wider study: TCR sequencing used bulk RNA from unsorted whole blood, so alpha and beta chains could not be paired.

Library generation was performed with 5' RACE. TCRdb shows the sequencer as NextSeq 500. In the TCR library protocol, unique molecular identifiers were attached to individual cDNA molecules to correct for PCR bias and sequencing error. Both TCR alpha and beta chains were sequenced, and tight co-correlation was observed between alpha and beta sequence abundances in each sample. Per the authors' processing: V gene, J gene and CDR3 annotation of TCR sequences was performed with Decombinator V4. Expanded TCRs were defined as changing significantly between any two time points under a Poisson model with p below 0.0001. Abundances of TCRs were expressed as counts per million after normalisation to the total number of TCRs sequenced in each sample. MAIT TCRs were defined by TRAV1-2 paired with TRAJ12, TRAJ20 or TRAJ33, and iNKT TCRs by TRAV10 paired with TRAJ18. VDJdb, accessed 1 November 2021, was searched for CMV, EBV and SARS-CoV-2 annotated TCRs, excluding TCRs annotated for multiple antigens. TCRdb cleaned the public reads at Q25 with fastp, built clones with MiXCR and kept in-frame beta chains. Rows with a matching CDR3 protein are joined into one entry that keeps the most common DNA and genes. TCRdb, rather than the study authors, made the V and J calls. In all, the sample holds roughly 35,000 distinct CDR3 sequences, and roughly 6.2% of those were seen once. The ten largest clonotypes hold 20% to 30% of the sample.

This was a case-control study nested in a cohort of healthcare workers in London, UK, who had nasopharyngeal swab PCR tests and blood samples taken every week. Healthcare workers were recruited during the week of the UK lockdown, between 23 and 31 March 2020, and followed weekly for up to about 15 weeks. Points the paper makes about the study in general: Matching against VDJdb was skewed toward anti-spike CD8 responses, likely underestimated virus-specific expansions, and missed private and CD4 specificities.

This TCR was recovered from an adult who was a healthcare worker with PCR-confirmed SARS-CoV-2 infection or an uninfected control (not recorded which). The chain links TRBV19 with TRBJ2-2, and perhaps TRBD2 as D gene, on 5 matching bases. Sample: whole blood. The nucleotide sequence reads TGTGCCAGTACCTTGCGAGGGTACGGGGAGCTGTTTTTT. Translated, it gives CASTLRGYGELFF.